This T cell receptor (beta chain) was sequenced for a study of sequential checkpoint blockade in melanoma. For the study at large: Randomization was 1:1 between first-line nivolumab→ipilimumab and ipilimumab→nivolumab.

Only in-frame clones appear in the TCRdb table, and some are missing; sequencing was by immunoSEQ multiplex PCR. The table lists roughly 31,000 clones, 75% to 90% of them singletons, with roughly a fifth in the top ten. This sample's treatment: randomized to nivolumab then ipilimumab (arm A) or the reverse (arm B). From thawed PBMCs, live CD3+CD8+ cells negative for CD19 and CD56 were sorted. V dropped 2 bases and J dropped 0 bases, with 5 bases sitting between them. Germline CDR1 is SGHVS and CDR2 is FQNEAQ. This CDR3 region has 13 residues. The V gene is TRBV7-8, the J gene TRBJ2-7; no reliable D call. This material consisted of CD8+ T cells sorted from blood (inferred from file names), taken from a patient given nivolumab and ipilimumab in sequence. This receptor was taken from a human donor with melanoma. CDR3 sequence (DNA): TGTGCCAGCAGCTTAACGAGCTCCTACGAGCAGTACTTC. Translated: CASSLTSSYEQYF.